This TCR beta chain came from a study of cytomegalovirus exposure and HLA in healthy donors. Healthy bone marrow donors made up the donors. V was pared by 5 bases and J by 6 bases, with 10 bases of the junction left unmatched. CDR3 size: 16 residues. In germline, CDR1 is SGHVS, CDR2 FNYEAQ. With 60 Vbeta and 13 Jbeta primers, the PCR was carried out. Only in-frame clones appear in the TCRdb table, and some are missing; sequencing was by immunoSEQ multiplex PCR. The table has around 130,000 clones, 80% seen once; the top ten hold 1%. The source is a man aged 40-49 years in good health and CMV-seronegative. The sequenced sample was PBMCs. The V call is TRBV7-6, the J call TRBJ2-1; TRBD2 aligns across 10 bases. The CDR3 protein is CASSPTLAGYANEQFF. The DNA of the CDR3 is TGTGCCAGCAGCCCGACACTAGCGGGATATGCCAATGAGCAGTTCTTC.